Listed below are T cell receptor beta chains from one sample, sequenced in a study of neurological immune-mediated disorders. TCRdb processed the 5' RACE reads anew with MiXCR; each CDR3 protein has one entry. Of under 70,000 distinct CDR3 sequences listed, approximately 25% are singletons. The specimen was PBMCs. All receptors derive from a man between 60 and 75 years old with HTLV-1-associated myelopathy (HAM/TSP). Each CDR3 is given with its conserved first and last residue. Each record gives: clone size, D gene, CDR3 length, V gene, J gene, CDR3 protein, CDR3 DNA. The D gene is left open where the match is weak. Clone size is shown for a subset of rows, as once, few, many or a class of expanded clone.

>many|NA|15|TRBV5-5|TRBJ1-6
CASSFGFGGNSPLHF
TGTGCCAGCAGCTTTGGATTTGGTGGGAATTCACCCCTCCACTTT
>many|TRBD1|16|TRBV29-1|TRBJ2-3
CSVEGVGTGGIDTQYF
TGCAGCGTTGAGGGGGTAGGGACAGGGGGCATAGATACGCAGTATTTT
>many|NA|14|TRBV7-2|TRBJ2-7
CASSSVGFDAEQYF
TGTGCCAGCAGCTCCGTTGGGTTTGATGCCGAGCAGTACTTC
>many|TRBD1|13|TRBV29-1|TRBJ1-1
CSVGDRVNTEAFF
TGCAGCGTGGGGGACAGGGTTAACACTGAAGCTTTCTTT
>NA|TRBD2|15|TRBV2|TRBJ2-1
CASRGLAGTYNEQFF
TGTGCCAGCAGGGGACTAGCGGGAACCTACAATGAGCAGTTCTTC
>once|NA|16|TRBV7-9|TRBJ2-6
CASSLARHSGANVLTF
TGTGCCAGCAGCTTAGCTAGGCACTCTGGGGCCAACGTCCTGACTTTC
>NA|TRBD1|15|TRBV20-1|TRBJ2-2
CSAPGDRGRPGELFF
TGCAGTGCTCCGGGCGACAGGGGGCGGCCCGGGGAGCTGTTTTTT
>many|TRBD1|14|TRBV5-5|TRBJ2-7
CASSFPGQSHEQYF
TGTGCCAGCAGCTTTCCGGGACAGTCCCACGAGCAGTACTTC
>many|TRBD1|14|TRBV20-1|TRBJ2-7
CSARQGGLGYEQYF
TGCAGTGCGAGACAGGGGGGATTGGGCTACGAGCAGTACTTC
>few|TRBD2|13|TRBV24-1|TRBJ2-1
CATSDPPGGEQFF
TGTGCCACCAGTGATCCACCGGGAGGTGAGCAGTTCTTC
>many|NA|12|TRBV7-9|TRBJ2-7
CASSFDRFEQYF
TGTGCCAGCAGTTTTGACAGGTTCGAGCAGTACTTC
>NA|NA|14|TRBV5-1|TRBJ1-3
CASSLSGHGNTIYF
TGCGCCAGCAGCTTGAGTGGGCATGGAAACACCATATATTTT
>NA|TRBD2|15|TRBV5-1|TRBJ2-3
CASSYIAGKGDTQYF
TGCGCCAGCAGCTACATAGCGGGAAAGGGAGATACGCAGTATTTT
>many|NA|14|TRBV20-1|TRBJ1-1
CSASRTVTNTEAFF
TGCAGTGCTAGTCGGACAGTAACGAACACTGAAGCTTTCTTT
>NA|NA|15|TRBV19|TRBJ1-1
CASTAPPLPNTEAFF
TGTGCCAGTACCGCCCCCCCCCTGCCGAACACTGAAGCTTTCTTT
>many|NA|15|TRBV12-3/TRBV12-4|TRBJ1-2
CASSFSLRFNYGYTF
TGTGCCAGCAGTTTTTCCCTGCGTTTTAACTATGGCTACACCTTC
>many|TRBD2|15|TRBV5-1|TRBJ2-7
CASSLRGTSDYEQYF
TGCGCCAGCAGCTTGAGGGGCACTAGCGACTACGAGCAGTACTTC
>many|TRBD1|15|TRBV12-3/TRBV12-4|TRBJ2-7
CASSLGTGRTYEQYF
TGTGCCAGCAGTTTAGGGACAGGCAGGACCTACGAGCAGTACTTC
>many|TRBD1|15|TRBV4-2|TRBJ1-1
CASSQGGQGEAEAFF
TGTGCCAGCAGCCAAGGGGGACAGGGGGAGGCTGAAGCTTTCTTT
>many|NA|13|TRBV5-1|TRBJ2-3
CASSWEAADTQYF
TGCGCCAGCAGCTGGGAGGCAGCAGATACGCAGTATTTT
>NA|NA|14|TRBV5-4|TRBJ1-4
CASSLGIPGGKLFF
TGTGCCAGCAGCCTCGGAATACCGGGGGGAAAACTGTTTTTT
>medium-sized|TRBD2|14|TRBV5-1|TRBJ2-1
CASSISGRVDEQFF
TGCGCCAGCAGCATTAGCGGGAGGGTAGATGAGCAGTTCTTC
>many|NA|16|TRBV28|TRBJ2-7
CAAGGPGSGAVYEQYF
TGTGCCGCCGGGGGGCCGGGAAGCGGAGCGGTTTACGAGCAGTACTTC
>many|TRBD1|17|TRBV9|TRBJ2-3
CASSVEGQGWATDTQYF
TGTGCCAGCAGCGTAGAGGGACAGGGTTGGGCCACAGATACGCAGTATTTT
>many|TRBD2|18|TRBV14|TRBJ2-1
CASSHFPGLAGELNEQFF
TGTGCCAGCAGCCATTTCCCGGGACTAGCGGGAGAGCTCAATGAGCAGTTCTTC
>many|NA|14|TRBV5-5|TRBJ1-1
CASSQTGVNTEAFF
TGTGCCAGCAGCCAGACAGGCGTGAACACTGAAGCTTTCTTT
>NA|TRBD1|16|TRBV19|TRBJ1-1
CASSTLQGGLNTEAFF
TGTGCCAGTAGTACCTTACAGGGGGGACTGAACACTGAAGCTTTCTTT
>many|TRBD1|12|TRBV29-1|TRBJ1-2
CSVGGQGAGYTF
TGCAGCGTTGGGGGACAGGGCGCTGGCTACACCTTC
>many|TRBD1|14|TRBV4-1|TRBJ1-2
CASSPDRGDYGYTF
TGCGCCAGCAGCCCGGACAGGGGGGACTATGGCTACACCTTC
>NA|NA|12|TRBV20-1|TRBJ2-5
CSALPSQETQYF
TGCAGCGCTTTGCCATCTCAAGAGACCCAGTACTTC
>NA|TRBD2|13|TRBV20-1|TRBJ2-1
CSALGEGPHEQFF
TGCAGTGCTTTAGGGGAGGGCCCCCATGAGCAGTTCTTC
>NA|NA|10|TRBV11-2|TRBJ2-1
CASRENEQFF
TGTGCCAGCAGAGAAAATGAGCAGTTCTTC
>once|NA|11|TRBV7-2|TRBJ1-2
CASTAGRFYTF
TGTGCCAGCACTGCAGGGCGGTTCTACACCTTC
>NA|NA|14|TRBV10-3|TRBJ2-2
CAITSLPNTGELFF
TGTGCCATCACCTCGCTCCCGAACACCGGGGAGCTGTTTTTT
>NA|NA|15|TRBV2|TRBJ1-4
CASRALTVDDEKLFF
TGTGCCAGCAGGGCTTTGACAGTGGACGATGAAAAACTGTTTTTT
>many|NA|15|TRBV7-9|TRBJ2-2
CASSLGTLVTGELFF
TGTGCCAGCAGCCTCGGGACACTAGTCACCGGGGAGCTGTTTTTT
>many|NA|15|TRBV5-1|TRBJ1-5
CASSLAGTSNQPQHF
TGCGCCAGCAGCTTGGCGGGGACTAGCAATCAGCCCCAGCATTTT
>NA|TRBD1|18|TRBV3-1|TRBJ2-6
CASSLRPGTGLRANVLTF
TGTGCCAGCAGCCTAAGACCCGGGACAGGGTTGAGGGCCAACGTCCTGACTTTC
>many|NA|15|TRBV7-6|TRBJ2-7
CASSLETGRTYEQYF
TGTGCCAGCAGCTTAGAGACAGGCAGGACCTACGAGCAGTACTTC
>many|NA|13|TRBV28|TRBJ2-7
CASNHYDSYEQYF
TGTGCCAGCAACCATTATGACAGCTACGAGCAGTACTTC
>NA|NA|11|TRBV3-1|TRBJ2-2
CARSQAGELFF
TGTGCCAGGAGCCAAGCAGGGGAGCTGTTTTTT
>many|TRBD1|15|TRBV28|TRBJ2-7
CASTYQTGQMAEQYF
TGTGCCAGCACCTATCAGACAGGGCAGATGGCCGAGCAGTACTTC
>many|TRBD1|12|TRBV24-1|TRBJ1-2
CATRPLQGYYTF
TGTGCCACCAGGCCCCTACAGGGGTACTACACCTTC
>many|NA|13|TRBV14|TRBJ2-1
CASSQDLGNEQFF
TGTGCCAGCAGCCAAGACCTAGGAAATGAGCAGTTCTTC